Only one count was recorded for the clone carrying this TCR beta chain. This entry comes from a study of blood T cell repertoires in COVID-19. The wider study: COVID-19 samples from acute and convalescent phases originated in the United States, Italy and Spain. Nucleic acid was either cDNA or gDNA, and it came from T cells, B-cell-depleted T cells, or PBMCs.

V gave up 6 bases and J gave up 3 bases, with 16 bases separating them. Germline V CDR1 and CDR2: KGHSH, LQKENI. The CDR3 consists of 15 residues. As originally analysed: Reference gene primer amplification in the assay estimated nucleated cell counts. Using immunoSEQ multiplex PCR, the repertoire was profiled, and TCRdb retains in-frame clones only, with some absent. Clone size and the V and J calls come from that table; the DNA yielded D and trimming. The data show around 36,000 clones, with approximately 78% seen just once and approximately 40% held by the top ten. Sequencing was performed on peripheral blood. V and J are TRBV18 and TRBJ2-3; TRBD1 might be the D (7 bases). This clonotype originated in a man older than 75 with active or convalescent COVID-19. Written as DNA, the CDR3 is TGTGCCAGCTCCCCCACCAGGGGGGTGACAGATACGCAGTATTTT. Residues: CASSPTRGVTDTQYF.